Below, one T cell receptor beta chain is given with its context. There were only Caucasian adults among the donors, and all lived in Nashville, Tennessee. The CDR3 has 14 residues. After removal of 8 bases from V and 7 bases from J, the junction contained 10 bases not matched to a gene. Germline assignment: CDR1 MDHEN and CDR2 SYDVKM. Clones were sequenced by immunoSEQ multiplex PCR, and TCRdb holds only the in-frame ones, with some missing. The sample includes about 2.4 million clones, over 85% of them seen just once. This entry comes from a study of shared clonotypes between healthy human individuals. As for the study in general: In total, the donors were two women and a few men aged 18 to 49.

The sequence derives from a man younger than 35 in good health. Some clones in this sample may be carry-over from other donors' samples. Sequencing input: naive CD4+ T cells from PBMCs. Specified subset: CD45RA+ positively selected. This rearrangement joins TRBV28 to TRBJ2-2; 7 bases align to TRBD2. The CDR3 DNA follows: TGTGCCAGCGTCTCCTGGGGGGGAAGCGGGGAGCTGTTTTTT. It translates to CASVSWGGSGELFF.